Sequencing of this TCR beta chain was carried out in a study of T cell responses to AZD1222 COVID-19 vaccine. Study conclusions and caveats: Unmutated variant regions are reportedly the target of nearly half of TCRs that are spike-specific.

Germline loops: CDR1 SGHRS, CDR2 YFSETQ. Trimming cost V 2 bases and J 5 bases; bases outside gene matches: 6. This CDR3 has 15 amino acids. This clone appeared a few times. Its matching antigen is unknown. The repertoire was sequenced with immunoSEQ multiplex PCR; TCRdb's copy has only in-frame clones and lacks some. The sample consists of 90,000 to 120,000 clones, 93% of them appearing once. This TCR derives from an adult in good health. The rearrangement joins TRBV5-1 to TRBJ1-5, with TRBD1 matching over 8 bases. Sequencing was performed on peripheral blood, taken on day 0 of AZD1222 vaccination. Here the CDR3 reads CASSLGQGGDQPQHF. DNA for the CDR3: TGCGCCAGCAGCTTAGGACAGGGAGGTGATCAGCCCCAGCATTTT.